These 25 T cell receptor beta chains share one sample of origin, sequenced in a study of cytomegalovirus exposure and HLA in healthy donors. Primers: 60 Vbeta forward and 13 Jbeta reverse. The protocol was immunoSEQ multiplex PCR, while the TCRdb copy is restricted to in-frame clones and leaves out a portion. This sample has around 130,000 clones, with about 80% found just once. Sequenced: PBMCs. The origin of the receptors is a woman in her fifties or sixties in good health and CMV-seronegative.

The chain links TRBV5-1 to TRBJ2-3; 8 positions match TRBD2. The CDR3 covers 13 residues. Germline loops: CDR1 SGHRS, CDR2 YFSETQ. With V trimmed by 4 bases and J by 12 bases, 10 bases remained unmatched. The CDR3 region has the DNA TGCGCCAGCAGCCCCGGGGCAGCGGGAGATCAGTATTTT. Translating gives CASSPGAAGDQYF.

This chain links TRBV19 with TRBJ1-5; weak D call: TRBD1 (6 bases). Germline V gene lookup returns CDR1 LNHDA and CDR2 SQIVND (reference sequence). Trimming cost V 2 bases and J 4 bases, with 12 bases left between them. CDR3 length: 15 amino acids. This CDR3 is CASSILSGDNQPQHF. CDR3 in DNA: TGTGCCAGTAGTATACTGTCAGGGGATAATCAGCCCCAGCATTTT.

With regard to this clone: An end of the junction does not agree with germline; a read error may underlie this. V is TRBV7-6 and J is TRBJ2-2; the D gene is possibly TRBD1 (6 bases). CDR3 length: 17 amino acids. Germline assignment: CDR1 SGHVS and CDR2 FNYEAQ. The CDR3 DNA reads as TGTGCTAGCAGCTTAGCTTCAGGGGCCCGGGGCACCGGGGAGCTGTTTTTT. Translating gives CASSLASGARGTGELFF.

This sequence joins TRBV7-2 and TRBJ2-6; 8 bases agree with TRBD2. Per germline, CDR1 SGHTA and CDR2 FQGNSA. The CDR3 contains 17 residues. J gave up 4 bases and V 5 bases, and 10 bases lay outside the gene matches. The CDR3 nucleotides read TGTGCCAGCAGCCCCCGGGGGGGGGCGCGGGGGGCCAACGTCCTGACTTTC. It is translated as CASSPRGGARGANVLTF.

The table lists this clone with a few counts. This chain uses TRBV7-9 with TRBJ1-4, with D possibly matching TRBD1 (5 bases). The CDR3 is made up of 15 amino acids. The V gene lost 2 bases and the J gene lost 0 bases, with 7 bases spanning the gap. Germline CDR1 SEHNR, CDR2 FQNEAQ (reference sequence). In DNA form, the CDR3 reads TGTGCCAGCAGCTTACAGGGCCCAACTAATGAAAAACTGTTTTTT. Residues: CASSLQGPTNEKLFF.

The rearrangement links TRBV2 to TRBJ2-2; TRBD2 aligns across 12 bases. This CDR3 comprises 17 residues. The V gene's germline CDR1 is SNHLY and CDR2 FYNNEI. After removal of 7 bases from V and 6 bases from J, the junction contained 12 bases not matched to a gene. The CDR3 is CASMPGLAGHYPGELFF. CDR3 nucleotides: TGTGCCAGCATGCCGGGACTAGCGGGTCATTACCCCGGGGAGCTGTTTTTT.

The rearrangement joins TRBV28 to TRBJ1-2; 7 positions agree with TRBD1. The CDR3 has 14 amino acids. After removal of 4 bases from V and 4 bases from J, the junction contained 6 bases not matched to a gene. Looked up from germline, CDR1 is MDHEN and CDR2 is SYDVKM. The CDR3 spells CASSSTGQTYGYTF. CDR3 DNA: TGTGCCAGCAGTTCAACGGGACAGACCTATGGCTACACCTTC.

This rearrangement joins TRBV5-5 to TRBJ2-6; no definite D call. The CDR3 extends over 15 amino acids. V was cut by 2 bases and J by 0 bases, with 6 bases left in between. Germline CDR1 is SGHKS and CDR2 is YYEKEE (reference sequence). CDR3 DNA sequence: TGTGCCAGCAGCTTTACAAACTCTGGGGCCAACGTCCTGACTTTC. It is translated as CASSFTNSGANVLTF. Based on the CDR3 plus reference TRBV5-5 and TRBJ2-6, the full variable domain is DAGVTQSPTHLIKTRGQQVTLRCSPISGHKSVSWYQQVLGQGPQFIFQYYEKEERGRGNFPDRFSARQFPNYSSELNVNALLLGDSALYLCASSFTNSGANVLTFGAGSRLTVL.

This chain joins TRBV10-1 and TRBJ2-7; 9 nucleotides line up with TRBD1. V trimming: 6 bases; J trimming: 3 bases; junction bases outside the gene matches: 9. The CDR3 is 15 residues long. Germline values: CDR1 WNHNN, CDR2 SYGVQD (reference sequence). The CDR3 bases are TGCGCCAGCAGGAAGACACAGGGGGCTGGCTACGAGCAGTACTTC. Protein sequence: CASRKTQGAGYEQYF.

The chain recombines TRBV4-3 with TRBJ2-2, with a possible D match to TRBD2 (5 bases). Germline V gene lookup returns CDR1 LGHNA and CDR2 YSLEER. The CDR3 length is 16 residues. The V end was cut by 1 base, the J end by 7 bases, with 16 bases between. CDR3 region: CASSQARFFGDGELFF. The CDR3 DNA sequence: TGCGCCAGCAGCCAAGCCCGCTTTTTCGGGGACGGGGAGCTGTTTTTT.

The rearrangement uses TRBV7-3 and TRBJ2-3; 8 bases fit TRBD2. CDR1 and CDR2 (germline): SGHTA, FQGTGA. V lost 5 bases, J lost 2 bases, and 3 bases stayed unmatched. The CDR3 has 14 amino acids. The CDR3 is CASSLAGDTDTQYF. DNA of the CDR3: TGTGCCAGCAGCCTAGCGGGCGACACAGATACGCAGTATTTT.

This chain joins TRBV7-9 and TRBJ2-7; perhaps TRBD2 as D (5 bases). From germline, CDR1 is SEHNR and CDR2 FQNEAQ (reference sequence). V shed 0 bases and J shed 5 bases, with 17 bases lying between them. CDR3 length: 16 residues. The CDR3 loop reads CASSLARLGSGNEQYF. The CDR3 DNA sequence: TGTGCCAGCAGCTTAGCGCGCTTAGGGTCGGGGAACGAGCAGTACTTC.

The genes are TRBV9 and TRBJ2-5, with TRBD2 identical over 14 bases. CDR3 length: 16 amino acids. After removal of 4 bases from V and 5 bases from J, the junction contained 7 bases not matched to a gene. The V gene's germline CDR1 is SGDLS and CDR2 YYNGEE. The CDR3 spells CASSFGLAGGGETQYF. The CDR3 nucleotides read TGTGCCAGCAGCTTTGGACTAGCGGGAGGAGGTGAGACCCAGTACTTC. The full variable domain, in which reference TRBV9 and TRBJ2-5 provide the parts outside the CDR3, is DSGVTQTPKHLITATGQRVTLRCSPRSGDLSVYWYQQSLDQGLQFLIQYYNGEERAKGNILERFSAQQFPDLHSELNLSSLELGDSALYFCASSFGLAGGGETQYFGPGTRLLVL.

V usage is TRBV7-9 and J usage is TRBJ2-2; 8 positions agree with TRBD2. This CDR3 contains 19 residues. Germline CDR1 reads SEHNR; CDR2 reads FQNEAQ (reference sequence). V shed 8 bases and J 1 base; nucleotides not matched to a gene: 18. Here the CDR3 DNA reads TGTGCCAGCCCGCTCAAGGGCGGGAGGCCCTCAGGGAACACCGGGGAGCTGTTTTTT. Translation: CASPLKGGRPSGNTGELFF.

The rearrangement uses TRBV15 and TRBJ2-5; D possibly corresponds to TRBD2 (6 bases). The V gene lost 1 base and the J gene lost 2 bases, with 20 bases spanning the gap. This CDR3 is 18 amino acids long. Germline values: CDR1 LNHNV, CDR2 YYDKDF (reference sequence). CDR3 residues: CATSRGGAGGGGQETQYF. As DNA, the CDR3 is TGTGCCACCAGCAGAGGGGGTGCGGGCGGTGGGGGGCAAGAGACCCAGTACTTC.

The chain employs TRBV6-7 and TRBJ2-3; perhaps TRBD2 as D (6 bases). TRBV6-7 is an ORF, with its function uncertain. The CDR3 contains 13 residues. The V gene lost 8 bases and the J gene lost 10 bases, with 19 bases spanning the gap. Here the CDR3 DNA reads TGTGCCAGCCCGGGAGATATAATGTGTGCGCAGTATTTT. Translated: CASPGDIMCAQYF.

In DNA, the CDR3 is TGCGCCAGCAGCCAAGATATGGGGTGGGGGCATGGCTACACCTTC. This codes for CASSQDMGWGHGYTF. The J gene is TRBJ1-2, the V gene TRBV4-3; D possibly corresponds to TRBD1 (6 bases). The CDR3 is 15 residues long. Germline V CDR1 and CDR2: LGHNA, YSLEER. V was pared by 0 bases and J by 6 bases, with 14 bases between.

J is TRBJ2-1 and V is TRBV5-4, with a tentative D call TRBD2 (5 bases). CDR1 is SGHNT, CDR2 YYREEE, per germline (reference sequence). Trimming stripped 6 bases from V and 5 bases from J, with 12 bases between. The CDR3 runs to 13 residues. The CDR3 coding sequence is TGTGCCAGCAATAACCGGAGGAACAATGAGCAGTTCTTC. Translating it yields CASNNRRNNEQFF.

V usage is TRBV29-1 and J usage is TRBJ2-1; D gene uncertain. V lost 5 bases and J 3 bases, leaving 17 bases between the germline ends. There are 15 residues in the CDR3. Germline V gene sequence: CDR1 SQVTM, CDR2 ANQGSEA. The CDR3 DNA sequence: TGCAGCGTTCGAGCCCCTCAGGTACACTACAATGAGCAGTTCTTC. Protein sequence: CSVRAPQVHYNEQFF.

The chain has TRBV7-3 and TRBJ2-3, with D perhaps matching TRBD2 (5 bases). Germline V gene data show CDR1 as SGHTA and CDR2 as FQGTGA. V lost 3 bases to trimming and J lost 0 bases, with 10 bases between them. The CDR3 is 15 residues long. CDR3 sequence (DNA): TGTGCCAGCAGCTTGGTGAGCGGTAGCACAGATACGCAGTATTTT. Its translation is CASSLVSGSTDTQYF.

The CDR3 nucleotides are TGTGCCAGCAGCGCTCCTTCGGGAGTCGACACAGATACGCAGTATTTT. This codes for CASSAPSGVDTDTQYF. The gene calls are TRBV6-6 and TRBJ2-3; the D gene is possibly TRBD2 (6 bases). V was shortened by 6 bases and J by 2 bases, with 18 bases between the two germline ends. The CDR3 runs 16 residues. Looked up from germline, CDR1 is MNHNY and CDR2 is SVGAGI (reference sequence).

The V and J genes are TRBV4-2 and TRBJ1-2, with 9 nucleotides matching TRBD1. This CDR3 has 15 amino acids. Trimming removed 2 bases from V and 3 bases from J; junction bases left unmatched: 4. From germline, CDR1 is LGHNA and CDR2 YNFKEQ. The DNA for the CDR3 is TGTGCCAGCAGCCAAAGGACAGGGGTTGACTATGGCTACACCTTC. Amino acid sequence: CASSQRTGVDYGYTF.

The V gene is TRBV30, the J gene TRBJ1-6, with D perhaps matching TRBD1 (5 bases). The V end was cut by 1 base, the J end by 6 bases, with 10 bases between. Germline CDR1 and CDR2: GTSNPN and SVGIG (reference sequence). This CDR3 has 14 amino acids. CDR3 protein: CAWSGRQGNSPLHF. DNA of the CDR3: TGTGCCTGGAGTGGCCGCCAGGGTAATTCACCCCTCCACTTT. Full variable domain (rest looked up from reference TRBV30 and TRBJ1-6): SQTIHQWPATLVQPVGSPLSLECTVEGTSNPNLYWYRQAAGRGLQLLFYSVGIGQISSEVPQNLSASRPQDRQFILSSKKLLLSDSGFYLCAWSGRQGNSPLHFGNGTRLTVT.

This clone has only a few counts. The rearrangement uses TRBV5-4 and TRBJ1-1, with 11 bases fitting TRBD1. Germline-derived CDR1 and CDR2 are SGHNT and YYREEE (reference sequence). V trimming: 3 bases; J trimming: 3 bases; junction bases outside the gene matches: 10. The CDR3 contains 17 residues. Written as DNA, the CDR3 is TGTGCCAGCAGCTCTGGACAGGGGGCGCTTGATGACACTGAAGCTTTCTTT. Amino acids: CASSSGQGALDDTEAFF.

The CDR3: CASSLDRNIQYF. The DNA of the CDR3 is TGTGCCAGCAGCTTGGATCGAAACATTCAGTACTTC. This chain joins TRBV5-6 and TRBJ2-4; D remains unclear. V gave up 0 bases and J gave up 6 bases, with 4 bases separating them. The germline V gene has CDR1 SGHDT and CDR2 YYEEEE. This CDR3 is built from 12 residues.